Listed below are T cell receptor beta chains from one sample, sequenced in a study of CD8 T cells in Susac syndrome. TCRdb redid the calling of the immunoSEQ multiplex PCR reads with MiXCR, one entry per CDR3 protein. The sample has approximately 180,000 distinct CDR3 sequences; 95% are singletons. The sequenced sample consisted of CD4+ T cells from PBMCs. All receptors derive from a human donor with multiple sclerosis. The CDR3 runs from the conserved cysteine through the conserved F or W.

>TRBV20-1
CSALSPGKETQYF
>TRBV28
CASSIRPLLNTEAFF
>TRBV3-1
CASSQGLGTEERGAFF
>TRBV18
CASSPLERDGQYF
>TRBV30
CAWSVQLTDTQYF
>TRBV3-1
CASSRFTGQQETQYF
>TRBV28
CASSFLPPGTEAFF
>TRBV29-1
CSVGTSGGSDTQYF
>TRBV30
CAWSAYGTFFF
>TRBV15
CATSRAGTDTQYF
>TRBV12-3/TRBV12-4
CATRTGRGTEAFF
>TRBV9
CASSPDRSDEGQYF
>TRBV19
CATNQNRASTDTQYF
>TRBV5-1
CASSADRVKAQFF
>TRBV30
CAWKLGGGSYNEQFF
>TRBV4-1
CASSLYWGGGEKLFF
>TRBV12-3/TRBV12-4
CASSLRTGVSYEQYF
>TRBV9
CASSSRDRGLETQYF
>TRBV12-3/TRBV12-4
CASSPLRGGTQYF
>TRBV12-3/TRBV12-4
CASRTQGQGTQYF
>TRBV14
CASSQGMFLDNEQFF
>TRBV20-1
CSAYYNEQFF
>TRBV28
CASSSVKGNYGYTF
>TRBV13
CASSLVPGAQETQYF
>TRBV24-1
CATSEGQGAGRYF
>TRBV5-1
CASRLEANQETQYF
>TRBV29-1
CSVGLIGGGSSYNEQFF
>TRBV7-9
CASSARTSADTQYF
>TRBV20-1
CSARVSTGDTSPLHF
>TRBV6-1
CASSELGQGYEQYF
>TRBV19
CASSVYRDSGETQYF
>TRBV7-8
CASSQAGLSYEQYF
>TRBV4-3
CASSQGDRLSSYNEQFF
>TRBV4-2
CASSLSTGLPQTQYF
>TRBV5-4
CASSLPSGWGEFGYTF
>TRBV20-1
CSASPAGASYNEQFF
>TRBV28
CASSLRQTTGELFF
>TRBV7-7
CASSPGAHRGQETQYF
>TRBV28
CAGGRATGGSYEQYF